Presented here are 8 T cell receptor beta chains from one specimen sequenced in a study of control samples from healthy donors and cancer patients. The protocol was immunoSEQ multiplex PCR, while the TCRdb copy is restricted to in-frame clones and leaves out a portion. The repertoire holds around 130,000 clones, with roughly 88% as singletons. Sequenced sample: blood. All receptors derive from a middle-aged man in good health.

This rearrangement joins TRBV5-5 to TRBJ2-7; TRBD1 agrees at 8 bases. The CDR3 spans 14 residues. Trimming cost V 3 bases and J 2 bases; bases outside gene matches: 4. Germline CDR1 is SGHKS and CDR2 is YYEKEE (reference sequence). The CDR3, as DNA: TGTGCCAGCAGCTGGACAGGGAGAACCTACGAGCAGTACTTC. Protein product: CASSWTGRTYEQYF.

The chain combines TRBV6-5 with TRBJ2-2, with TRBD2 identical over 9 bases. V shed 5 bases, J shed 4 bases, and the junction held 5 bases outside the gene matches. The CDR3 is 15 amino acids. Germline values: CDR1 MNHEY, CDR2 SVGAGI. In nucleotides, the CDR3 is TGTGCCAGCAGTCTCAGCGGGGGGTTCACCGGGGAGCTGTTTTTT. This codes for CASSLSGGFTGELFF.

This clone was seen a handful of times. V is TRBV5-6 and J is TRBJ1-6; perhaps TRBD1 as D (6 bases). Germline V gene sequence: CDR1 SGHDT, CDR2 YYEEEE. The CDR3 spans 15 residues. Trimming took off 3 bases at V and 5 bases at J, with 12 bases between the two ends. CDR3 sequence: CASSSQGSHNSPLHF. The CDR3 coding sequence is TGTGCCAGCAGCTCACAGGGTAGCCATAATTCACCCCTCCACTTT.

In DNA form, the CDR3 reads TGTGCCATCAGTCCGGATCTTAGGACAGGGTCTTCGGGGGCCAACGTCCTGACTTTC. Residues: CAISPDLRTGSSGANVLTF. This chain uses TRBV10-3 with TRBJ2-6; the match to TRBD1 covers 8 bases. Germline-derived CDR1 and CDR2 are ENHRY and SYGVKD. The CDR3 covers 19 residues. V dropped 5 bases and J dropped 4; count of bases not matched to a gene: 16.

This clone was found once. V gene TRBV6-5 combines with J gene TRBJ2-1; maybe TRBD1 (5 bases). CDR1 is MNHEY, CDR2 SVGAGI, per germline. This CDR3 comprises 14 residues. V gave up 10 bases and J gave up 1 base, with 14 bases separating them. DNA for the CDR3: TGTGCCATCCTTAGAAGGGGATCCTACAATGAGCAGTTCTTC. Translated: CAILRRGSYNEQFF.

As to this clone: Other DNA sequences from this sample encode an identical CDR3 as well. V and J are TRBV18 and TRBJ1-1; no firm D call. The germline V and J ends were trimmed by 3 bases and 5 bases, with 7 bases remaining between them. Germline V gene lookup returns CDR1 KGHSH and CDR2 LQKENI. The CDR3 extends over 12 amino acids. The CDR3 loop reads CASSPLGTEAFF. The CDR3 DNA follows: TGTGCCAGCTCACCGCTGGGAACTGAAGCTTTCTTT. The entire variable domain, with the rest obtained from reference TRBV18 and TRBJ1-1, is as follows: NAGVMQNPRHLVRRRGQEARLRCSPMKGHSHVYWYRQLPEEGLKFMVYLQKENIIDESGMPKERFSAEFPKEGPSILRIQQVVRGDSAAYFCASSPLGTEAFFGQGTRLTVV.

This rearrangement joins TRBV5-5 to TRBJ1-3, with a possible D match to TRBD1 (5 bases). The CDR3 length is 14 residues. The germline gives CDR1 SGHKS, CDR2 YYEKEE (reference sequence). The V end lost 0 bases, the J end lost 5 bases, and 9 bases lay between the germline ends. CDR3 in amino acids: CASSLDGGRNTIYF. CDR3 coding DNA: TGTGCCAGCAGCTTGGATGGGGGAAGAAACACCATATATTTT.

V usage is TRBV5-1 and J usage is TRBJ2-6, with D possibly being TRBD1 or TRBD2 (5 bases each). Germline V gene data show CDR1 as SGHRS and CDR2 as YFSETQ. The CDR3 has 15 amino acids. Trimming left V 2 bases short and J 2 bases short, with 8 bases between. This CDR3 is CASSLGEPGANVLTF. Written as DNA, the CDR3 is TGCGCCAGCAGCTTAGGGGAGCCTGGGGCCAACGTCCTGACTTTC.